This T cell receptor beta chain was captured by sequencing in a study of blood T cell repertoires in COVID-19. Study information: The analysed material was cDNA or gDNA that came from T cells, B-cell-depleted T cells, or PBMCs.

The CDR3 is made up of 14 amino acids. The germline V and J ends were trimmed by 5 bases and 9 bases, with 19 bases remaining between them. Germline V gene lookup returns CDR1 SGHAT and CDR2 FQNNGV. In the study's own analysis: The authors estimated nucleated cell counts from reference gene primer amplification. Assay: immunoSEQ multiplex PCR; the TCRdb copy retains only in-frame clones and omits some. For V, J and clone size, that table is used; D and trimming come from the DNA. The sample yields more than 60,000 clones, 75% to 95% seen once. The clonotype was recovered from a human donor in a cohort sampled during active COVID-19. The chain uses TRBV11-2 and TRBJ1-1; perhaps TRBD1 as D (5 bases). Input material: peripheral blood. This CDR3 reads CASSGFVGPAKAFF. For the CDR3, the DNA is TGTGCCAGCAGCGGATTCGTGGGGCCCGCGAAAGCTTTCTTT. The whole variable domain, remainder taken from reference TRBV11-2 and TRBJ1-1, is EAGVAQSPRYKIIEKRQSVAFWCNPISGHATLYWYQQILGQGPKLLIQFQNNGVVDDSQLPKDRFSAERLKGVDSTLKIQPAKLEDSAVYLCASSGFVGPAKAFFGQGTRLTVV.